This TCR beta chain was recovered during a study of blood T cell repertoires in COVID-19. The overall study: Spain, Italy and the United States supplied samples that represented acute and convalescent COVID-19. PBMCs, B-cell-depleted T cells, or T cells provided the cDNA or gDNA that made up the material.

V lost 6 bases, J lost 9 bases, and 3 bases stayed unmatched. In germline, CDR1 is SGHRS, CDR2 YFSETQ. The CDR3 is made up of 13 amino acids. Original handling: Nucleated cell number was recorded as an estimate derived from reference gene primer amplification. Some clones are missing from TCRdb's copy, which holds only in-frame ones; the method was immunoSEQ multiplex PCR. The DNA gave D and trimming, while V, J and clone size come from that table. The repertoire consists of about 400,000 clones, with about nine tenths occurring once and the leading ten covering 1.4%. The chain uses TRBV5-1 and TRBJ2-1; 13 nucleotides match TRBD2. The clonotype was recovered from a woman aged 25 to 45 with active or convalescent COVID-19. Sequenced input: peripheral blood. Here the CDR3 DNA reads TGCGCCAGCAATGGACTAGCGGGAGCTGAGCAGTTCTTC. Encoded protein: CASNGLAGAEQFF.